This TCR beta chain derives from a study of T-cell reconstitution after alpha-beta-depleted transplantation in children. Comments on this clonotype: The antigen remains undetermined.

Germline V CDR1 and CDR2: SGHAT, FQNNGV. V lost 2 bases and J 5 bases, leaving 9 bases between the germline ends. CDR3 length equals 13 residues. Preparing the TCRbeta library involved the use of unique molecular identifiers. In TCRdb, the PCR reads were re-called with MiXCR into one record per CDR3 protein. Found here are more than 500,000 distinct CDR3 sequences, 9.5% to 12% of them singletons; the top ten hold approximately 15%. Broader study findings: Elevated TCRbeta diversity at day 60 was traced, in some patients, to surviving recipient T cells and thymic progenitors. Several hundred expanded graft clones reportedly gave rise to the alpha-beta T cells present about two months after transplant. After one year, T-cell counts and TCRbeta diversity mostly came from new T cells.

The chain has TRBV11-2 and TRBJ2-5, with TRBD2 as a possible D gene (5 bases). Material: PBMCs, mostly from graft donor cells, obtained 180 days after TCRalphabeta/CD19-depleted stem cell transplant. The receptor was derived from a female patient aged 2-10 years who had a stem cell transplant for aplastic anemia, so the T cells may come from the graft donor. CDR3 in amino acids: CASSLRGTETQYF. The CDR3 DNA is TGTGCCAGCAGCTTACGGGGTACGGAGACCCAGTACTTC.